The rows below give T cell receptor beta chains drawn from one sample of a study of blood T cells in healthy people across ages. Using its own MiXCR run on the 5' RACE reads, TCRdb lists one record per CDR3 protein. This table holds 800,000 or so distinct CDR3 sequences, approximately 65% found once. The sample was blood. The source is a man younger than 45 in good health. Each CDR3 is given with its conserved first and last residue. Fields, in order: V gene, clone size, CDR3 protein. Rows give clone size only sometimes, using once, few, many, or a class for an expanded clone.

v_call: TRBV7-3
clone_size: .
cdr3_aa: CASSFDRGPREKLFF

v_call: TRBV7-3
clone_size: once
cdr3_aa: CASSLDSLFGTDTQYF

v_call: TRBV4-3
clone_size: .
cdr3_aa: CASSRRSGGVETQYF

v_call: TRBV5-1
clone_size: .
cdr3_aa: CASSFGTEDYEQYF

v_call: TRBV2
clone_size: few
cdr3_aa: CASSDSEAYEQYF

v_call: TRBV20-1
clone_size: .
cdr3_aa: CSARDGTPRSEQYF

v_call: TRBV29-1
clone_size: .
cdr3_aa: CSAGPAATGELFF

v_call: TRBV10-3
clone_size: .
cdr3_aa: CAISKSSSVVGGQPQHF

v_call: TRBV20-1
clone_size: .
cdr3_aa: CSASLQETVYNSPLHF

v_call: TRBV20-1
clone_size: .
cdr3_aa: CSAPAGGSYNEQFF

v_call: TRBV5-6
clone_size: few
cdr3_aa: CASSSTGTGVNIQYF

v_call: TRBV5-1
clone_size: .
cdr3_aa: CASSPGDRTTDTQYF

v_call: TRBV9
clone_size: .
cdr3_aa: CASSVRGQSSYEQYF

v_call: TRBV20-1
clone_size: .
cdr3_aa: CSADPANYGYTF

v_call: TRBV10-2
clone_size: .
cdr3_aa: CATTRGLRRGPQETQYF

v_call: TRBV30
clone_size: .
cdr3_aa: CAFNRDGYTF

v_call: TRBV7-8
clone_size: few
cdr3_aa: CASSLPRNRYHEQYF

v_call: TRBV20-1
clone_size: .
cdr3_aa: CSATGTGGAYYGYTF

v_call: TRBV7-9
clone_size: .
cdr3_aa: CASSLGDREYTDTQYF

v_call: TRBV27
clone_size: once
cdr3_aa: CASSLTTGGPETQYF

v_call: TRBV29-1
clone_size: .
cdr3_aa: CSVEGSTAPEYNEQFF

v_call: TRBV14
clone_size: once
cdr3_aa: CASGQDWVNYGYTF

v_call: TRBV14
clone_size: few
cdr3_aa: CASSQAGGTYYGYTF

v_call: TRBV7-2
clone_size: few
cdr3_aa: CASSRGQGNEQFF

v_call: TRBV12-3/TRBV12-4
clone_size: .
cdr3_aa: CASSPDIYNSPLHF

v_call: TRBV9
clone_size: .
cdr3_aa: CASNKGARQETQYF

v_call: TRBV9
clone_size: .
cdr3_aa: CASSVAYSSETQYF

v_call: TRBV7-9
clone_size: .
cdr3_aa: CASGTGGDEQYF